The rows below give T cell receptor beta chains drawn from one sample of a study of graft-versus-host responses after intestinal transplantation. Their recognized antigens are unknown. Only in-frame clones appear in the TCRdb table, and some are missing; sequencing was by immunoSEQ multiplex PCR. This repertoire shows around 110,000 clones, about 92% found once; its top ten account for 1% to 1.5%. Here the sequenced sample was unstimulated CD8+ T cells sorted from spleen or lymph node cells, taken before transplant. The source is a human donor who was the organ donor for an intestinal transplant. The CDR3 runs from the conserved cysteine through the conserved F or W. D genes are given only for firm matches. Only some rows state a clone size, as once, few, many or a class for expanded clones.

d_gene	j_gene	v_gene	abundance	CDR3aa	CDR3nt
-	TRBJ1-1	TRBV4-2	-	CASSQVQGGPEAFF	TGTGCCAGCAGCCAAGTACAGGGAGGCCCTGAAGCTTTCTTT
TRBD2	TRBJ2-1	TRBV11-2	once	CASSPPLAGDENEQFF	TGTGCCAGCAGCCCCCCCCTAGCGGGAGATGAAAATGAGCAGTTCTTC
-	TRBJ2-7	TRBV6-5	-	CASQGGGINYEQYF	TGTGCCAGCCAAGGAGGGGGGATTAACTACGAGCAGTACTTC
-	TRBJ2-7	TRBV6-1	-	CATGEPYYEQYF	TGTGCCACGGGGGAGCCCTACTACGAGCAGTACTTC
TRBD2	TRBJ2-3	TRBV2	-	CASSESVSGGFTDTQYF	TGTGCCAGCAGTGAATCAGTATCGGGAGGTTTTACAGATACGCAGTATTTT
TRBD2	TRBJ2-1	TRBV7-9	-	CASSLESGLAEATYNEQFF	TGTGCCAGCAGCTTGGAAAGTGGACTAGCGGAGGCCACCTACAATGAGCAGTTCTTC
-	TRBJ2-1	TRBV30	-	CASNSYNEQFF	TGTGCCTCGAACTCCTACAATGAGCAGTTCTTC
TRBD2	TRBJ2-1	TRBV5-6	once	CASSLTSGRGPSSYNEQFF	TGTGCCAGCAGCTTGACTAGCGGGAGGGGACCGAGCTCCTACAATGAGCAGTTCTTC
TRBD1	TRBJ2-1	TRBV27	-	CASKRQGDYNEQFF	TGTGCCAGCAAGAGACAGGGGGACTACAATGAGCAGTTCTTC
-	TRBJ2-2	TRBV30	few	CAWTRNGELFF	TGTGCCTGGACGCGGAACGGGGAGCTGTTTTTT
TRBD1	TRBJ1-1	TRBV23-1	-	CASSQSLQGGERTEAFF	TGCGCCAGCAGTCAATCCCTACAGGGGGGGGAAAGGACTGAAGCTTTCTTT
-	TRBJ2-3	TRBV7-6	-	CASSLDGTDTQYF	TGTGCCAGCAGCTTAGACGGGACAGATACGCAGTATTTT
-	TRBJ1-5	TRBV27	-	CASSAGVSNQPQHF	TGTGCCAGCAGTGCAGGGGTTAGCAATCAGCCCCAGCATTTT
-	TRBJ1-2	TRBV4-2	-	CASSQGPGINYGYTF	TGTGCCAGCAGCCAAGGTCCCGGGATCAACTATGGCTACACCTTC
TRBD2	TRBJ2-3	TRBV14	-	CASSSLAASTDTQYF	TGTGCCAGCAGCTCTCTAGCGGCTAGCACAGATACGCAGTATTTT
TRBD2	TRBJ2-1	TRBV10-3	once	CAISPEASGKNEQFF	TGTGCCATCAGTCCCGAGGCTAGCGGGAAGAATGAGCAGTTCTTC
TRBD1	TRBJ2-7	TRBV5-6	-	CASSLGQYSYEQYF	TGTGCCAGCAGCCTGGGACAGTACTCCTACGAGCAGTACTTC
TRBD2	TRBJ2-3	TRBV12-5	-	CASGTSGTDTQYF	TGTGCTAGTGGAACTAGCGGCACAGATACGCAGTATTTT
TRBD2	TRBJ2-5	TRBV2	-	CASMTSPQETQYF	TGTGCCAGCATGACTAGCCCACAAGAGACCCAGTACTTC
-	TRBJ2-4	TRBV7-2	-	CASSLRGLGENIQYF	TGTGCCAGCAGCTTACGGGGGCTGGGGGAAAACATTCAGTACTTC
-	TRBJ1-5	TRBV2	-	CASSERQVIRGNQPQHF	TGTGCCAGCAGTGAACGTCAGGTAATACGAGGCAATCAGCCCCAGCATTTT